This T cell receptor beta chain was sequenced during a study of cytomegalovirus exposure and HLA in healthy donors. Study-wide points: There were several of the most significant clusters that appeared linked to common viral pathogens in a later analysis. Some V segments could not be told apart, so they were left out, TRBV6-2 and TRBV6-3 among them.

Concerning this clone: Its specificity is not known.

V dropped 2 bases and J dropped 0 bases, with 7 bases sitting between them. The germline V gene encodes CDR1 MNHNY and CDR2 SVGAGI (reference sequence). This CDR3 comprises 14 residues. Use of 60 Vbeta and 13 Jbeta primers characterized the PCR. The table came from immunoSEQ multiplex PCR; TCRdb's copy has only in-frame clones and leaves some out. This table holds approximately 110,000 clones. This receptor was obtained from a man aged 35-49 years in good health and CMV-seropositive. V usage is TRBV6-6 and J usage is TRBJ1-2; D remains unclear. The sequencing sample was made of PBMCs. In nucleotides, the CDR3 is TGTGCCAGCAGTTACGCCGGGGCTAACTATGGCTACACCTTC. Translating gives CASSYAGANYGYTF.